In this sample, the clone carrying this T cell receptor beta chain turned up a few times. What it recognizes is unknown. cDNA was made from approximately 500 ng RNA using alpha and beta constant primers. Each of the alpha and beta chains got its own library through chain-specific third strand synthesis with indices. MiXCR, run by TCRdb on the 5' RACE reads, gives a single entry per CDR3 protein. Of roughly 14,000 distinct CDR3 sequences in the sample, 9% to 15% are singletons; the top ten hold about 37%. The CDR3 is made up of 14 amino acids. Between the trimmed V and J ends, which lost 0 bases and 9 bases, there was a span of 11 bases. Roughly three months, about 14 weeks, into antiretroviral therapy, follow-up blood was collected. The repertoire came from unfractionated whole blood and reflected all unsorted peripheral T cells. This record belongs to a study of HIV-infected patients and healthy controls. Study outcomes and limitations: Treated samples reflected only about three months of therapy, arguably too short to observe immune reconstitution.

The material was blood, obtained during antiretroviral therapy. The TCR was taken from an adult with HIV infection. The donor label of this sample is uncertain. V and J are TRBV12-3 or TRBV12-4 and TRBJ2-2; no reliable D call. The CDR3 loop is CASSLAQAGRELFF. The CDR3 bases are TGTGCCAGCAGTTTAGCTCAGGCTGGCCGGGAGCTGTTTTTT.